This T cell receptor (beta chain) was identified during a study of cytomegalovirus exposure and HLA in healthy donors. The PCR made use of 60 Vbeta and 13 Jbeta primers. Original processing notes: A later analysis counted some 87 million unique TCR beta chains, some 11 million shared. The assay was immunoSEQ multiplex PCR, and TCRdb's table has in-frame clones only and misses some. V and J calls and clone size are copied from that table; D and trimming were computed from the DNA. The table includes roughly 140,000 clones, around 78% detected once. This clone was recorded once. Germline V gene sequence: CDR1 GTSNPN, CDR2 SVGIG (reference sequence). V gave up 0 bases and J gave up 7 bases; unmatched junction bases: 7. This CDR3 region has 14 residues.

The chain uses TRBV30 and TRBJ2-7; TRBD1 matches 9 bases. The sequence came from a male donor in good health and CMV-seronegative. What was sequenced was PBMCs. DNA for the CDR3: TGTGCCTGGAGTGTGTTACAGGGGGCGGGGGAGCAGTACTTC. Its protein product is CAWSVLQGAGEQYF.